Below are 25 T cell receptor beta chains sequenced from a single sample in a study of OX40 agonist ivuxolimab in advanced cancers. Repertoires were generated with immunoSEQ multiplex PCR, while TCRdb's copy carries only in-frame clones and drops some. The table includes under 45,000 clones, approximately 72% detected once. Sequencing was performed on CD4+ or CD8+ T cells sorted from blood, taken in a trial of the OX40 agonist ivuxolimab. The origin of the receptors is an adult with an advanced solid tumor such as melanoma, head and neck, liver or kidney cancer.

This sequence joins TRBV5-1 and TRBJ2-5, with 7 bases aligning to TRBD2. V trimming: 2 bases; J trimming: 5 bases; junction bases outside the gene matches: 21. CDR1 SGHRS and CDR2 YFSETQ come from the germline V gene. CDR3 size: 19 residues. The CDR3, as DNA: TGCGCCAGCAGCTTCCGCCCAGCGGGATGGACCCGGGGAGGGGAGACCCAGTACTTC. This sequence encodes CASSFRPAGWTRGGETQYF.

The chain uses TRBV2 and TRBJ2-7; D is perhaps TRBD2 (6 bases). CDR1 and CDR2 from the germline V gene are SNHLY and FYNNEI. Trimming cost V 1 base and J 2 bases, with 12 bases left between them. The CDR3 is 15 amino acids. CDR3: CASSEEGGVTYEQYF. The CDR3 DNA is TGTGCCAGCAGTGAAGAAGGCGGGGTAACCTACGAGCAGTACTTC.

This chain links TRBV6-5 with TRBJ2-7; TRBD1 might be the D (6 bases). Germline V gives CDR1 MNHEY, CDR2 SVGAGI. The ends were cut back, 0 bases at V and 2 bases at J, with 14 bases in the middle. The length of the CDR3 is 16 residues. CDR3 residues: CASSYSSGAQPYEQYF. Here the CDR3 DNA reads TGTGCCAGCAGTTACTCTTCAGGGGCGCAACCCTACGAGCAGTACTTC.

This chain links TRBV6-5 with TRBJ1-1, with 11 nucleotides matching TRBD1. This CDR3 has 15 amino acids. Germline V gene data show CDR1 as MNHEY and CDR2 as SVGAGI. J gave up 7 bases and V 6 bases, and 10 bases lay outside the gene matches. CDR3 nucleotide sequence: TGTGCCAGCAGCCGCCCCGGGACAGGGGGTAATGAAGCTTTCTTT. Encoded protein: CASSRPGTGGNEAFF.

This clone appeared a single time. V is TRBV5-1 and J is TRBJ2-1, with D tentatively TRBD2 (5 bases). Trimming cost V 0 bases and J 3 bases, with 7 bases left between them. Per the germline V gene, CDR1 is SGHRS and CDR2 is YFSETQ. CDR3 length equals 14 residues. The CDR3 loop reads CASSLGLNYNEQFF. The CDR3 bases are TGCGCCAGCAGCTTGGGACTAAACTACAATGAGCAGTTCTTC.

V usage is TRBV20-1 and J usage is TRBJ1-5, with D unresolved. V dropped 3 bases and J dropped 6 bases, with 6 bases sitting between them. There are 11 residues in the CDR3. Per germline, CDR1 DFQATT and CDR2 SNEGSKA (reference sequence). The CDR3 DNA is TGCAGTGCTAGCAATGGTCAGCCCCAGCATTTT. This translates into CSASNGQPQHF.

Within the sample, this clone is medium-sized (0.01 to 0.1%). This chain connects TRBV18 to TRBJ1-3; perhaps TRBD1 as D (5 bases). The germline V gene has CDR1 KGHSH and CDR2 LQKENI. V was clipped by 3 bases and J by 4 bases, with 19 bases between them. The CDR3 extends over 17 amino acids. DNA for the CDR3: TGTGCCAGCTCACCGAGTTTAGGGGCAGCCTCAGGAAACACCATATATTTT. Translating gives CASSPSLGAASGNTIYF.

V is TRBV28 and J is TRBJ2-1; 13 bases map to TRBD2. CDR3 size: 17 residues. Per germline, CDR1 MDHEN and CDR2 SYDVKM. J lost 8 bases, V lost 4 bases, and 11 bases had no gene match. The CDR3 region has the DNA TGTGCCAGCAGTTCAGCAAGGACTAGCGGGGGTCTGGATGAGCAGTTCTTC. This codes for CASSSARTSGGLDEQFF.

This chain joins TRBV11-2 and TRBJ2-1; possible D gene TRBD1, 6 bases. V was shortened by 6 bases and J by 7 bases, with 16 bases between the two germline ends. Germline V CDR1 and CDR2: SGHAT, FQNNGV. This CDR3 has 14 amino acids. In DNA form, the CDR3 reads TGTGCCAGCAGTCCTCAGGACAGACGTAATGAGCAGTTCTTC. This encodes CASSPQDRRNEQFF.

The gene calls are TRBV5-5 and TRBJ2-5, with a possible D match to TRBD2 (6 bases). CDR3 length: 13 amino acids. Trimming took off 4 bases at V and 5 bases at J, with 12 bases between the two ends. Looked up from germline, CDR1 is SGHKS and CDR2 is YYEKEE (reference sequence). As DNA, the CDR3 is TGTGCCAGCAGCCCAACTAGCAGGGAGACCCAGTACTTC. The encoded protein is CASSPTSRETQYF.

This clone has just a few counts. This chain joins TRBV10-3 and TRBJ1-1; D remains unclear. Germline V CDR1 and CDR2: ENHRY, SYGVKD. Between the trimmed V and J ends, which lost 2 bases and 5 bases, there was a span of 9 bases. This CDR3 contains 13 residues. The CDR3 reads CAISEDQRTEAFF. DNA for the CDR3: TGTGCCATCAGTGAGGACCAGCGGACTGAAGCTTTCTTT.

The chain carries TRBV6-5 and TRBJ2-6; weak D call: TRBD2 (5 bases). Per germline, CDR1 MNHEY and CDR2 SVGAGI. Trimming removed 6 bases from V and 0 bases from J, with 9 bases in between. The CDR3 consists of 15 residues. CDR3 nucleotides: TGTGCCAGCAGGTTCGGAGGCTCTGGGGCCAACGTCCTGACTTTC. This sequence encodes CASRFGGSGANVLTF.

The chain employs TRBV28 and TRBJ2-7; D unclear. CDR3 length equals 12 residues. In germline, CDR1 is MDHEN, CDR2 SYDVKM. The ends were cut back, 5 bases at V and 3 bases at J, with 8 bases in the middle. The CDR3, as DNA: TGTGCCAGCAGTGATACCGTCTACGAGCAGTACTTC. Translation gives CASSDTVYEQYF.

This sequence joins TRBV7-8 and TRBJ2-1; 11 bases line up with TRBD2. The ends lost 5 bases at V and 15 bases at J; junction bases unmatched: 15. The CDR3 consists of 15 residues. The germline gives CDR1 SGHVS, CDR2 FQNEAQ. The CDR3 protein is CASSLTSGLAENLFF. The CDR3 nucleotides are TGTGCCAGCAGCCTAACATCGGGACTAGCGGAAAATTTGTTCTTC.

This clone was seen a handful of times. The V call is TRBV27, the J call TRBJ2-1; a weak D match, TRBD1 (6 bases). This CDR3 is 16 amino acids long. Germline CDR1 is MNHEY and CDR2 is SMNVEV (reference sequence). Trimming took 5 bases from V and 5 from J, leaving 19 bases between them. CDR3 sequence reads: CASSTIFSGANNEQFF. The CDR3 nucleotides read TGTGCCAGCAGTACAATTTTCTCAGGGGCTAACAATGAGCAGTTCTTC.

The chain is built from TRBV15 and TRBJ2-7; D tentatively reads TRBD1 or TRBD2 (5 bases each). The CDR3 consists of 13 residues. Trimming took 3 bases from V and 4 from J, leaving 10 bases between them. Germline CDR1 reads LNHNV; CDR2 reads YYDKDF (reference sequence). The CDR3: CATSRGPQYEQYF. CDR3 DNA: TGTGCCACCAGCAGGGGACCCCAGTACGAGCAGTACTTC.

This sequence joins TRBV19 and TRBJ2-2, with 9 bases aligning to TRBD1. J gave up 1 base and V 8 bases, and 2 bases lay outside the gene matches. Germline CDR1 LNHDA, CDR2 SQIVND (reference sequence). The CDR3 covers 14 residues. The CDR3 loop reads CASADRGNTGELFF. The CDR3 nucleotides read TGTGCCAGTGCGGACAGGGGGAACACCGGGGAGCTGTTTTTT.

The chain couples TRBV28 to TRBJ2-1; 10 bases agree with TRBD2. From germline, CDR1 is MDHEN and CDR2 SYDVKM. V trimming: 4 bases; J trimming: 3 bases; junction bases outside the gene matches: 3. CDR3 length equals 15 residues. The CDR3 loop is CASSSASGGYNEQFF. CDR3 coding DNA: TGTGCCAGCAGTTCCGCTAGCGGGGGCTACAATGAGCAGTTCTTC.

The chain recombines TRBV15 with TRBJ1-3; no definite D call. The germline V and J ends were trimmed by 1 base and 8 bases, with 9 bases remaining between them. Germline CDR1 and CDR2: LNHNV and YYDKDF (reference sequence). The CDR3 covers 13 residues. The CDR3 loop is CATSRGGEDTIYF. DNA of the CDR3: TGTGCCACCAGCAGAGGAGGAGAGGACACCATATATTTT.

A remark on this clone: An end of the junction does not agree with germline; a read error may underlie this. This chain links TRBV5-6 with TRBJ2-2; 7 bases fit TRBD1. The CDR3 covers 18 residues. Germline CDR1 reads SGHDT; CDR2 reads YYEEEE. The CDR3 nucleotides are TGTGCCAGCATTAAGAGACAGGGTGCGAAAGTGAACACCGGGGAGCAGTTTTTT. Translated, it gives CASIKRQGAKVNTGEQFF.

This rearrangement joins TRBV18 to TRBJ2-2, with D possibly TRBD1 on 6 matching bases. Germline V gene data show CDR1 as KGHSH and CDR2 as LQKENI. V lost 3 bases to trimming and J lost 1 base, with 15 bases between them. CDR3 size: 17 residues. This CDR3 reads CASSPINRELNTGELFF. DNA for the CDR3: TGTGCCAGCTCACCCATTAACAGGGAGCTGAACACCGGGGAGCTGTTTTTT.

Within the sample, this clone is medium-sized. CDR3 sequence (DNA): TGCAGCCTAGCGGGAGCGGATGAGCAGTTCTTC. The encoded protein is CSLAGADEQFF. V is TRBV20-1 and J is TRBJ2-1; 10 bases are a match to TRBD2. The CDR3 contains 11 residues. Germline V gene sequence: CDR1 DFQATT, CDR2 SNEGSKA (reference sequence).

The chain links TRBV19 to TRBJ1-5; D is undetermined. This CDR3 has 14 amino acids. V lost 3 bases to trimming and J lost 5 bases, with 11 bases between them. Germline V CDR1 and CDR2: LNHDA, SQIVND (reference sequence). CDR3 sequence (DNA): TGTGCCAGTAGTATTTTGAGCGGATATCAGCCCCAGCATTTT. Translated, it gives CASSILSGYQPQHF.

This chain joins TRBV6-5 and TRBJ2-5; the D gene is possibly TRBD1 (7 bases). The germline gives CDR1 MNHEY, CDR2 SVGAGI. The CDR3 has 13 amino acids. V dropped 8 bases and J dropped 5 bases, with 15 bases sitting between them. This chain's CDR3 is CASHETGRETQYF. CDR3 DNA sequence: TGTGCCAGCCATGAGACAGGGAGGGAGACCCAGTACTTC.

This chain uses TRBV5-1 with TRBJ1-2, with D maybe TRBD1 (6 bases). Germline CDR1 is SGHRS and CDR2 is YFSETQ. The CDR3 contains 15 residues. V lost 0 bases and J 5 bases, leaving 14 bases between the germline ends. CDR3: CASSLVGGPGYGYTF. Here the CDR3 DNA reads TGCGCCAGCAGCTTGGTCGGGGGGCCTGGATATGGCTACACCTTC. The whole variable domain, filled in from reference TRBV5-1 and TRBJ1-2, reads KAGVTQTPRYLIKTRGQQVTLSCSPISGHRSVSWYQQTPGQGLQFLFEYFSETQRNKGNFPGRFSGRQFSNSRSEMNVSTLELGDSALYLCASSLVGGPGYGYTFGSGTRLTVV.